These T cell receptor beta chains were read from a single sample in a study of blood T cells in healthy people across ages. One entry per CDR3 protein, called by TCRdb with MiXCR from the 5' RACE reads. The table lists roughly 800,000 distinct CDR3 sequences, 53% of them singletons. The sequencing input was blood. The receptors shown here come from a man aged 80 or over in good health. Each CDR3 is given without its conserved first and last residue. Each record gives: J gene, CDR3 length, V gene, CDR3 protein.

>TRBJ2-3|13|TRBV3-1
ASSQDRAGNRYAY
>TRBJ1-2|11|TRBV7-9
ASSPGRENGYT
>TRBJ2-5|12|TRBV5-1
ASSLGASYNEQY
>TRBJ2-7|13|TRBV18
ASSQWDRGSYEQY
>TRBJ2-5|14|TRBV11-2
ASSLANPGTWGTQY
>TRBJ2-7|10|TRBV29-1
SVGRGGDEQY
>TRBJ2-5|11|TRBV21-1
ASSKGALREQY
>-|14|TRBV28
ASSGGRRPRYYEQY
>TRBJ1-2|13|TRBV27
ASQPGASANYGYT
>TRBJ1-4|12|TRBV5-4
ASSPETGLEKLF